One sample yielded the 22 T cell receptor beta chains listed below, sequenced in a study of PD-1 blockade in classical Hodgkin lymphoma. Time point meaning: newly diagnosed, previously untreated cHL patient sample. It was by magnetic negative selection that CD8+ T cells were isolated from thawed PBMCs. The table came from immunoSEQ multiplex PCR; TCRdb's copy has only in-frame clones and leaves some out. The sample carries a few thousand clones, about three quarters recorded once. The sequenced sample consisted of CD8+ T cells from blood. The receptors here all came from a human donor with classical Hodgkin lymphoma.

V and J are TRBV30 and TRBJ1-1, with a tentative D call TRBD1 (5 bases). Germline CDR1 reads GTSNPN; CDR2 reads SVGIG (reference sequence). V dropped 7 bases and J dropped 4 bases, with 13 bases sitting between them. The CDR3 has 12 amino acids. CDR3 DNA sequence: TGTGCCTCTATTGGGACCCCCACTGAAGCTTTCTTT. This sequence encodes CASIGTPTEAFF.

V gene TRBV6-1 combines with J gene TRBJ2-7; 10 bases map to TRBD2. The CDR3 totals 15 residues. Per the germline V gene, CDR1 is MNHNS and CDR2 is SASEGT. Trimming removed 8 bases from V and 7 bases from J; junction bases left unmatched: 14. The CDR3 coding sequence is TGTGCCAGCGGGCCCACGCTAGCGGGAGTAGATGAGCAGTACTTC. Amino acid sequence: CASGPTLAGVDEQYF.

This sequence joins TRBV19 and TRBJ2-1; 7 bases agree with TRBD2. V trimming: 5 bases; J trimming: 4 bases; junction bases outside the gene matches: 8. Per the germline V gene, CDR1 is LNHDA and CDR2 is SQIVND (reference sequence). The CDR3 consists of 15 residues. The CDR3 region has the DNA TGTGCCAGTAGTCTCTTAGCGGGTCATTACAATGAGCAGTTCTTC. It encodes CASSLLAGHYNEQFF.

In this sample, this clone turned up once. This chain connects TRBV6-5 to TRBJ1-1, with unresolved D. The V gene lost 2 bases and the J gene lost 5 bases, with 15 bases spanning the gap. The CDR3 runs to 15 residues. Germline V CDR1 and CDR2: MNHEY, SVGAGI. The CDR3 sequence: CASSYDPYEGTEAFF. CDR3 in DNA: TGTGCCAGCAGTTACGACCCCTACGAAGGTACTGAAGCTTTCTTT.

The chain has TRBV11-2 and TRBJ1-2, with D hard to call. With 5 bases removed from V and 0 bases from J, the gap between germline ends came to 13 bases. The germline gives CDR1 SGHAT, CDR2 FQNNGV. The CDR3 is made up of 15 amino acids. CDR3 region: CASSLTRTANYGYTF. The CDR3 DNA is TGTGCCAGCAGCCTAACCCGGACGGCTAACTATGGCTACACCTTC.

This chain links TRBV5-1 with TRBJ1-2, with 7 bases that match TRBD1. Unmatched junction bases numbered 5, after V lost 0 bases and J lost 6 bases. Per germline, CDR1 SGHRS and CDR2 YFSETQ. The CDR3 length is 14 residues. The CDR3 DNA is TGCGCCAGCAGCTTGGCCGGAACAGGGGATGGCTACACCTTC. It translates to CASSLAGTGDGYTF. Using reference TRBV5-1 and TRBJ1-2 for the parts outside the CDR3, the full variable domain is KAGVTQTPRYLIKTRGQQVTLSCSPISGHRSVSWYQQTPGQGLQFLFEYFSETQRNKGNFPGRFSGRQFSNSRSEMNVSTLELGDSALYLCASSLAGTGDGYTFGSGTRLTVV.

This clone occurred once. The chain uses TRBV4-1 and TRBJ2-7, with TRBD2 matching over 13 bases. CDR3 length: 16 residues. The germline V gene has CDR1 MGHRA and CDR2 YSYEKL. J was trimmed by 4 bases and V by 4 bases; bases with no gene match: 7. This chain's CDR3 is CASSLGGLAGPYEQYF. The CDR3, as DNA: TGCGCCAGCAGCCTCGGGGGACTAGCGGGACCATACGAGCAGTACTTC.

The rearrangement joins TRBV2 to TRBJ1-1; 9 nucleotides agree with TRBD1. Per the germline V gene, CDR1 is SNHLY and CDR2 is FYNNEI. The CDR3 is 14 amino acids. The J segment lost 8 bases and the V segment lost 3 bases, leaving 7 bases of the junction unmatched. CDR3 DNA sequence: TGTGCCAGCAGTGAGAACGGACAGGGGTTGGAAGCTTTCTTT. Translation: CASSENGQGLEAFF.

In this sample, this clone turned up a few times. The V gene is TRBV6-6, the J gene TRBJ1-5; a weak D match, TRBD1 (5 bases). The CDR3 spans 13 residues. The V end was cut by 11 bases, the J end by 5 bases, with 16 bases between. The V gene's germline CDR1 is MNHNY and CDR2 SVGAGI (reference sequence). CDR3 sequence: CAGTSGMHQPQHF. The CDR3 DNA reads as TGTGCCGGGACCTCAGGGATGCATCAGCCCCAGCATTTT.

The chain employs TRBV15 and TRBJ2-3, with 10 bases lining up with TRBD2. This CDR3 has 15 amino acids. V lost 3 bases and J lost 2; bases outside the gene matches: 2. Per germline, CDR1 LNHNV and CDR2 YYDKDF (reference sequence). The CDR3 region is CATSSLAGATDTQYF. In DNA form, the CDR3 reads TGTGCCACCAGCAGCCTAGCGGGAGCCACAGATACGCAGTATTTT. The full variable domain, with the rest looked up from reference TRBV15 and TRBJ2-3, is DAMVIQNPRYQVTQFGKPVTLSCSQTLNHNVMYWYQQKSSQAPKLLFHYYDKDFNNEADTPDNFQSRRPNTSFCFLDIRSPGLGDTAMYLCATSSLAGATDTQYFGPGTRLTVL.

This clone appeared a few times. This chain connects TRBV13 to TRBJ2-1, with a tentative D call TRBD1 (6 bases). V lost 1 base and J 9 bases, leaving 13 bases between the germline ends. The length of the CDR3 is 14 residues. Germline CDR1 reads PRHDT; CDR2 reads FYEKMQ (reference sequence). In nucleotides, the CDR3 is TGTGCCAGCAGCTTAGTCTACAGGGAAGGTGAGCAGTTCTTC. Translating it yields CASSLVYREGEQFF.

The chain employs TRBV6-4 and TRBJ1-1; no clear D. Trimming left V 5 bases short and J 2 bases short, with 12 bases between. Germline values: CDR1 MRHNA, CDR2 SNTAGT. The CDR3 is 14 amino acids. CDR3 bases: TGTGCCAGCAGTCCGGAGGGCTTTAACACTGAAGCTTTCTTT. Amino acids: CASSPEGFNTEAFF.

The V call is TRBV12-5, the J call TRBJ2-7, with TRBD1 identical over 7 bases. V lost 8 bases, J lost 0 bases, and 4 bases stayed unmatched. Germline-derived CDR1 and CDR2 are LGHNT and FRNRAP. This CDR3 comprises 13 residues. The CDR3 loop reads CASLGQNSYEQYF. The CDR3 nucleotides read TGTGCTAGTCTGGGACAGAACTCCTACGAGCAGTACTTC.

The chain links TRBV9 to TRBJ2-1, with 14 bases that match TRBD2. CDR1 is SGDLS, CDR2 YYNGEE, per germline. The junction had 17 bases not matched to a gene; V was cut back by 3 bases and J by 6 bases. This CDR3 has 20 residues. The CDR3 DNA is TGTGCCAGCAGCGCCCCCACCCAGGTAGGACTAGCGGGGGGTGTCAATGAGCAGTTCTTC. The encoded protein is CASSAPTQVGLAGGVNEQFF.

V and J are TRBV2 and TRBJ2-5; D might be TRBD1 (5 bases). This CDR3 is 14 amino acids long. The V end was cut by 3 bases, the J end by 6 bases, with 14 bases between. The germline CDR1 and CDR2 sequences are SNHLY and FYNNEI. The CDR3 nucleotides are TGTGCCAGCAGTGAGTTAAGGGGTGGGAAGACCCAGTACTTC. This sequence encodes CASSELRGGKTQYF.

This chain links TRBV4-1 with TRBJ2-5; D possibly corresponds to TRBD2 (5 bases). This CDR3 is built from 13 residues. Trimming left V 4 bases short and J 3 bases short, with 9 bases between. Germline V gives CDR1 MGHRA, CDR2 YSYEKL. CDR3 in amino acids: CASSPDYKETQYF. The CDR3 DNA reads TGCGCCAGCAGCCCCGACTACAAAGAGACCCAGTACTTC.

The chain combines TRBV11-2 with TRBJ2-1; 7 nucleotides agree with TRBD2. The CDR3 spans 15 residues. The V gene's germline CDR1 is SGHAT and CDR2 FQNNGV. V lost 5 bases, J lost 0 bases, and 4 bases stayed unmatched. CDR3 loop: CASSAREISYNEQFF. The DNA for the CDR3 is TGTGCCAGCAGCGCGCGGGAGATCTCCTACAATGAGCAGTTCTTC.

The V call is TRBV6-4, the J call TRBJ2-2; a possible D gene is TRBD2 (6 bases). Trimming removed 8 bases at V and 3 bases at J, with 13 bases between. Germline lookup yields CDR1 MRHNA and CDR2 SNTAGT. CDR3 length equals 14 residues. CDR3 residues: CASRRVADTGELFF. As DNA, the CDR3 is TGTGCCAGCCGGAGGGTTGCGGACACCGGGGAGCTGTTTTTT.

V and J are TRBV9 and TRBJ2-1; no clear D. Germline V gene data show CDR1 as SGDLS and CDR2 as YYNGEE. With 0 bases removed from V and 7 bases from J, the gap between germline ends came to 8 bases. This CDR3 contains 13 residues. In nucleotides, the CDR3 is TGTGCCAGCAGCGTAGGTCTGGGGAATGAGCAGTTCTTC. Translating it yields CASSVGLGNEQFF.

This rearrangement joins TRBV7-9 to TRBJ2-1, with 11 bases aligning to TRBD2. The junction had 9 bases not matched to a gene; V was cut back by 2 bases and J by 0 bases. The CDR3 is 19 amino acids. Per the germline V gene, CDR1 is SEHNR and CDR2 is FQNEAQ (reference sequence). The CDR3 sequence is CASSLILAGGRSSYNEQFF. DNA of the CDR3: TGTGCCAGCAGCTTAATCCTAGCGGGAGGCCGAAGCTCCTACAATGAGCAGTTCTTC.

This chain connects TRBV6-1 to TRBJ1-5; D is ambiguous. This CDR3 has 14 residues. Germline CDR1 is MNHNS and CDR2 is SASEGT. The V end was cut by 6 bases, the J end by 2 bases, with 11 bases between. CDR3 amino acids: CASSRARGNQPQHF. CDR3 sequence (DNA): TGTGCCAGCAGCCGCGCCCGGGGCAATCAGCCCCAGCATTTT.

The chain couples TRBV5-6 to TRBJ2-3; TRBD2 aligns across 16 bases. The CDR3 is 19 residues long. The ends lost 0 bases at V and 5 bases at J; junction bases unmatched: 9. Germline loops: CDR1 SGHDT, CDR2 YYEEEE. This CDR3 reads CASSLAGTSGRAWKDTQYF. The DNA for the CDR3 is TGTGCCAGCAGCTTGGCCGGGACTAGCGGGAGGGCCTGGAAAGATACGCAGTATTTT. The entire variable domain, with the rest obtained from reference TRBV5-6 and TRBJ2-3, is as follows: DAGVTQSPTHLIKTRGQQVTLRCSPKSGHDTVSWYQQALGQGPQFIFQYYEEEERQRGNFPDRFSGHQFPNYSSELNVNALLLGDSALYLCASSLAGTSGRAWKDTQYFGPGTRLTVL.